This TCR beta chain originates from a study of T cell responses to AZD1222 COVID-19 vaccine. About this clone itself: Antigen: not known.

V shed 0 bases, J shed 3 bases, and the junction held 5 bases outside the gene matches. CDR3 length: 16 amino acids. CDR1 is MNHNS, CDR2 SASEGT, per germline. Study-wide findings and caveats: Reportedly, nearly half of unique spike TCRs recognized epitopes outside B.1.351/B.1.1.7 mutations. Baseline seropositivity characterized only a handful of AZD1222 recipients.

TCRdb's copy holds only in-frame clones and misses some; the assay was immunoSEQ multiplex PCR. This table has roughly 80,000 clones, about 89% appearing once. The chain is built from TRBV6-1 and TRBJ1-3; 7 nucleotides match TRBD1. Sequencing used peripheral blood, obtained on day 0 of MenACWY control vaccination. This TCR derives from an adult in good health. For the CDR3, the DNA is TGTGCCAGCAGTGAAGCCCGACAGGGCCTTGGAAACACCATATATTTT. Translation gives CASSEARQGLGNTIYF.